This T cell receptor (beta chain) was sequenced during a study of T-cell reconstitution after alpha-beta-depleted transplantation in children. A TCRbeta library incorporating unique molecular identifiers was prepared. In TCRdb, the PCR reads were re-called with MiXCR into one record per CDR3 protein. The table records around 580,000 distinct CDR3 sequences, roughly 30% of them present only once. V lost 3 bases, J lost 3 bases, and 12 bases lay in between. This CDR3 is built from 15 residues. Specimen: PBMCs, collected before TCRalphabeta/CD19-depleted stem cell transplant. This receptor was obtained from a boy younger than two with Wiskott-Aldrich syndrome, due to receive a stem cell transplant. The chain combines TRBV12-3 or TRBV12-4 with TRBJ1-5; maybe TRBD1 (6 bases). The CDR3 DNA sequence: TGTGCCAGCAGTTTGGCGACAGGCCCCAATCAGCCCCAGCATTTT. Translated, it gives CASSLATGPNQPQHF.